One sample yielded the 8 T cell receptor beta chains listed below, sequenced in a study of OX40 agonist ivuxolimab in advanced cancers. Assay used: immunoSEQ multiplex PCR; TCRdb lists only in-frame clones, some missing. The sample shows roughly 71,000 clones, roughly 84% of them seen only once. The sample in question was CD4+ or CD8+ T cells sorted from blood, obtained in a trial of the OX40 agonist ivuxolimab. The receptors stem from an adult with an advanced solid tumor such as melanoma, head and neck, liver or kidney cancer.

This clone was found a few times. The J gene is TRBJ2-3, the V gene TRBV6-1; D not certain. Germline V gene sequence: CDR1 MNHNS, CDR2 SASEGT. This CDR3 region has 15 residues. The V end lost 5 bases, the J end lost 7 bases, and 19 bases lay between the germline ends. The CDR3, as DNA: TGTGCCAGCAGTCCCGGGCCCCCCTCCATGCATACGCAGTATTTT. It yields the protein CASSPGPPSMHTQYF.

The rearrangement uses TRBV6-6 and TRBJ1-2, with TRBD1 identical over 7 bases. Germline loops: CDR1 MNHNY, CDR2 SVGAGI (reference sequence). The junction had 4 bases not matched to a gene; V was cut back by 4 bases and J by 2 bases. The CDR3 spans 14 residues. The CDR3 loop reads CASSSQTGNYGYTF. The CDR3 region has the DNA TGTGCCAGCAGTTCCCAGACAGGGAACTATGGCTACACCTTC.

The chain links TRBV30 to TRBJ2-7, with TRBD1 as a possible D gene (6 bases). The CDR3 sequence is 11 residues long. V lost 5 bases to trimming and J lost 9 bases, with 14 bases between them. Germline-derived CDR1 and CDR2 are GTSNPN and SVGIG (reference sequence). The CDR3 here is CAWGRGEGQYF. The DNA of the CDR3 is TGTGCCTGGGGCAGGGGTGAGGGGCAGTACTTC.

This clone has just a few counts. One end of the junction is discordant with germline, which a read error may explain. This rearrangement joins TRBV6-1 to TRBJ1-2; 8 bases fit TRBD1. The CDR3 runs to 13 residues. Looked up from germline, CDR1 is MNHNS and CDR2 is SASEGT. CDR3 sequence: CASSEDRGYGYTF. For the CDR3, the DNA is TGTGCCAGCAGCGAAGACAGGGGCTATGGCTACACCTTC.

CDR3 protein: CASSRTGANTGELFF. In nucleotides, the CDR3 is TGTGCCAGCAGCCGAACAGGGGCGAACACCGGGGAGCTGTTTTTT. V usage is TRBV7-9 and J usage is TRBJ2-2; 7 bases fit TRBD1. V gave up 5 bases and J gave up 0 bases; unmatched junction bases: 3. Germline loops: CDR1 SEHNR, CDR2 FQNEAQ (reference sequence). The CDR3 length is 15 residues.

This chain uses TRBV6-6 with TRBJ1-6; the D is unclear. Germline CDR1 is MNHNY and CDR2 is SVGAGI (reference sequence). With 6 bases removed from V and 7 bases from J, the gap between germline ends came to 13 bases. The CDR3 is 14 residues long. The CDR3 region has the DNA TGTGCCAGCAGCCGAGGTGGACCAAATTCACCCCTCCACTTT. Translating it yields CASSRGGPNSPLHF.

The chain uses TRBV5-5 and TRBJ2-7; 8 bases align to TRBD1. Looked up from germline, CDR1 is SGHKS and CDR2 is YYEKEE (reference sequence). The CDR3 loop spans 15 amino acids. Trimming cost V 0 bases and J 3 bases; bases outside gene matches: 5. The CDR3 bases are TGTGCCAGCAGCTTGGTGGGGACAGGCGTCTACGAGCAGTACTTC. Residues: CASSLVGTGVYEQYF.

The chain uses TRBV6-1 and TRBJ2-6; D gene ambiguous. Between the trimmed V and J ends, which lost 3 bases and 0 bases, there was a span of 12 bases. The CDR3 contains 17 residues. Germline V CDR1 and CDR2: MNHNS, SASEGT. DNA for the CDR3: TGTGCCAGCAGTGAGAATGGTTATAGCTCTGGGGCCAACGTCCTGACTTTC. This translates into CASSENGYSSGANVLTF.